The 23 T cell receptor beta chains reported below all come from one sample, sequenced in a study of T cell responses to AZD1222 COVID-19 vaccine. Some clones are missing from TCRdb's copy, which holds only in-frame ones; the method was immunoSEQ multiplex PCR. Of some 120,000 clones listed, less than 95% were seen once; the top ten hold roughly 5%. Sequencing was performed on peripheral blood, taken on day 0 of AZD1222 vaccination. These receptors all come from an adult in good health.

This chain uses TRBV5-6 with TRBJ2-7; 8 bases fit TRBD1. Germline V gives CDR1 SGHDT, CDR2 YYEEEE. CDR3 length equals 19 residues. The V gene end was trimmed by 4 bases and the J gene end by 6 bases; junction bases not matched to a gene: 24. CDR3 DNA sequence: TGTGCCAGCAGCCGGGGTGAGGGGGCCTGGACAGGGATTTTCCGCGAGCAGTACTTC. It translates to CASSRGEGAWTGIFREQYF.

The chain has TRBV29-1 and TRBJ1-1; 7 bases fit TRBD1. In germline, CDR1 is SQVTM, CDR2 ANQGSEA. CDR3 length equals 11 residues. Unmatched junction bases numbered 3, after V lost 7 bases and J lost 4 bases. The CDR3 region is CSGHRGTEAFF. The CDR3 bases are TGCAGCGGGCACAGGGGCACTGAAGCTTTCTTT.

V gene TRBV5-4 combines with J gene TRBJ1-1; D is uncertain. Germline V lookup: CDR1 SGHNT, CDR2 YYREEE (reference sequence). The CDR3 sequence is 14 residues long. The V and J ends lost 2 bases and 1 base respectively, with 9 bases between them. The CDR3 reads CASSFLQSNTEAFF. The CDR3 DNA sequence: TGTGCCAGCAGCTTCCTCCAATCGAACACTGAAGCTTTCTTT.

The genes are TRBV18 and TRBJ2-1, with D tentatively TRBD2 (6 bases). Trimming cost V 6 bases and J 14 bases, with 23 bases left between them. The CDR3 covers 14 residues. Germline values: CDR1 KGHSH, CDR2 LQKENI. The CDR3 here is CASSPSAAGGEKFF. The CDR3 DNA reads TGTGCCAGCTCTCCCTCAGCGGCCGGAGGGGAGAAGTTCTTC.

DNA of the CDR3: TGTGCCAGCAGCTTGCAGAAGACAGTAAACACTGAAGCTTTCTTT. This codes for CASSLQKTVNTEAFF. The V gene is TRBV5-8, the J gene TRBJ1-1; tentatively, D is TRBD1 (5 bases). V lost 1 base, J lost 2 bases, and 12 bases lay in between. Germline V gene lookup returns CDR1 SGHTS and CDR2 YDEGEE. This CDR3 spans 15 amino acids.

In its sample, this clone was seen once. This chain connects TRBV11-2 to TRBJ1-1; unclear D gene. V lost 6 bases to trimming and J lost 5 bases, with 10 bases between them. The CDR3 loop spans 12 amino acids. CDR1 SGHAT and CDR2 FQNNGV come from the germline V gene. CDR3 amino acids: CASSYLRTEAFF. CDR3 DNA: TGTGCCAGCAGTTACCTGAGGACTGAAGCTTTCTTT.

The V gene is TRBV28, the J gene TRBJ2-7; 11 bases map to TRBD1. V lost 7 bases and J lost 4; bases outside the gene matches: 6. Germline values: CDR1 MDHEN, CDR2 SYDVKM. This CDR3 spans 14 amino acids. The DNA of the CDR3 is TGTGCCAGCACCAAAGGGGACAGGGGGTACGAGCAGTACTTC. This encodes CASTKGDRGYEQYF.

This clone was seen once. This chain joins TRBV30 and TRBJ1-2, with D maybe TRBD1 (5 bases). Germline V CDR1 and CDR2: GTSNPN, SVGIG (reference sequence). The CDR3 sequence is 14 residues long. With 2 bases removed from V and 4 bases from J, the gap between germline ends came to 14 bases. The CDR3 reads CAWSQGQGVYGYTF. The DNA of the CDR3 is TGTGCCTGGAGTCAAGGCCAGGGAGTCTATGGCTACACCTTC.

This chain connects TRBV5-6 to TRBJ1-1; D not resolved. Germline V gene lookup returns CDR1 SGHDT and CDR2 YYEEEE. The length of the CDR3 is 13 residues. Trimming shortened V by 2 bases and J by 2 bases, and 7 bases separated the two germline ends. The CDR3 here is CASSLDLNTEAFF. In nucleotides, the CDR3 is TGTGCCAGCAGCTTAGACTTAAACACTGAAGCTTTCTTT.

This clone turned up a few times. This chain joins TRBV7-9 and TRBJ2-1; 7 positions match TRBD2. V was pared by 6 bases and J by 6 bases, with 5 bases of the junction left unmatched. Looked up from germline, CDR1 is SEHNR and CDR2 is FQNEAQ (reference sequence). This CDR3 is 13 amino acids long. CDR3 residues: CASRLTSVNEQFF. The CDR3 nucleotides are TGTGCCAGCAGGCTAACTAGCGTCAATGAGCAGTTCTTC.

The chain uses TRBV27 and TRBJ1-1; D possibly corresponds to TRBD1 (6 bases). The CDR3 runs 15 residues. Germline CDR1 and CDR2: MNHEY and SMNVEV (reference sequence). V dropped 6 bases and J dropped 3 bases, with 17 bases sitting between them. CDR3 in DNA: TGTGCCAGCAGGCCTCAGGGGACCGCCTACACTGAAGCTTTCTTT. Protein: CASRPQGTAYTEAFF.

J is TRBJ1-5 and V is TRBV12-3 or TRBV12-4, with unresolved D. Trimming took 6 bases from V and 2 from J, leaving 5 bases between them. The CDR3 length is 12 residues. The CDR3 spells CASREGNQPQHF. The CDR3 nucleotides are TGTGCCAGCAGGGAGGGCAATCAGCCCCAGCATTTT.

The CDR3 region has the DNA TGTGCCAGCAGCCGGGACTCAACTAGCAATCAGCCCCAGCATTTT. Translating gives CASSRDSTSNQPQHF. V and J are TRBV3-1 (or the pseudogene TRBV3-2) and TRBJ1-5; D possibly corresponds to TRBD1 (5 bases). This CDR3 is built from 15 residues. Germline lookup yields CDR1 LGHDT and CDR2 YNNKEL (reference sequence). V lost 4 bases, J lost 0 bases, and 10 bases lay in between.

J is TRBJ1-2 and V is TRBV9, with no clear D. Germline assignment: CDR1 SGDLS and CDR2 YYNGEE. The CDR3 has 15 amino acids. Trimming stripped 0 bases from V and 3 bases from J, with 12 bases between. Written as DNA, the CDR3 is TGTGCCAGCAGCGTAGGTCCTCCAACTGACTATGGCTACACCTTC. This gives the protein CASSVGPPTDYGYTF.

The CDR3 DNA follows: TGTGCCTGGACCACGGGAGTTTCCAATCAGCCCCAGCATTTT. Encoded protein: CAWTTGVSNQPQHF. This chain connects TRBV30 to TRBJ1-5; D gene uncertain. There are 14 residues in the CDR3. CDR1 GTSNPN and CDR2 SVGIG come from the germline V gene (reference sequence). The germline V and J ends were trimmed by 4 bases and 3 bases, with 13 bases remaining between them. Full variable domain (remainder filled in from reference TRBV30 and TRBJ1-5): SQTIHQWPATLVQPVGSPLSLECTVEGTSNPNLYWYRQAAGRGLQLLFYSVGIGQISSEVPQNLSASRPQDRQFILSSKKLLLSDSGFYLCAWTTGVSNQPQHFGDGTRLSIL.

The genes are TRBV28 and TRBJ1-4; perhaps TRBD1 as D (6 bases). This CDR3 has 16 residues. In germline, CDR1 is MDHEN, CDR2 SYDVKM. Trimming shortened V by 1 base and J by 5 bases, and 14 bases separated the two germline ends. CDR3 nucleotides: TGTGCCAGCAGTTTATTTCGAGGACAGCAAAATGAAAAACTGTTTTTT. As protein: CASSLFRGQQNEKLFF.

This chain connects TRBV3-1 (or the pseudogene TRBV3-2) to TRBJ2-1; 8 nucleotides line up with TRBD2. CDR3 size: 17 residues. Germline lookup yields CDR1 LGHDT and CDR2 YNNKEL (reference sequence). The junction had 9 bases not matched to a gene; V was cut back by 2 bases and J by 3 bases. CDR3 in DNA: TGTGCCAGCAGCCAACGGACTAGCTCGGGAGGCTACAATGAGCAGTTCTTC. It specifies CASSQRTSSGGYNEQFF.

This rearrangement joins TRBV5-1 to TRBJ1-5; 7 nucleotides agree with TRBD1. V lost 2 bases and J lost 7; bases outside the gene matches: 9. The CDR3 is 15 residues long. Germline lookup yields CDR1 SGHRS and CDR2 YFSETQ. CDR3 amino acids: CASSFRGGSGQPQHF. For the CDR3, the DNA is TGCGCCAGCAGCTTTAGAGGGGGCTCGGGGCAGCCCCAGCATTTT.

The V call is TRBV19, the J call TRBJ1-2, with 7 bases identical to TRBD1. The CDR3 is 15 amino acids. CDR1 LNHDA and CDR2 SQIVND come from the germline V gene (reference sequence). V dropped 5 bases and J dropped 8; count of bases not matched to a gene: 14. This CDR3 reads CASSLQGVQGRGYTF. CDR3 nucleotide sequence: TGTGCCAGTAGTCTTCAGGGGGTCCAGGGACGAGGCTACACCTTC.

This clone is a singleton in its sample. A read error may produce the germline difference seen at one junction end. This chain connects TRBV15 to TRBJ1-1; D ambiguous. CDR3 size: 11 residues. Germline CDR1 reads LNHNV; CDR2 reads YYDKDF (reference sequence). CDR3 bases: TGTGCCACCAGGAGAGGTACTGAAGCTTTCTTT. It codes for CATRRGTEAFF.

This sequence joins TRBV28 and TRBJ2-2; 12 bases are a match to TRBD2. Germline CDR1 reads MDHEN; CDR2 reads SYDVKM. The CDR3 has 17 residues. Trimming cost V 6 bases and J 5 bases; bases outside gene matches: 10. Written as DNA, the CDR3 is TGTGCCAGCAGCCAAATATCCGGACTAGCGGGAACCGGGGAGCTGTTTTTT. Translated, it gives CASSQISGLAGTGELFF. The entire variable domain, with the rest obtained from reference TRBV28 and TRBJ2-2, is as follows: DVKVTQSSRYLVKRTGEKVFLECVQDMDHENMFWYRQDPGLGLRLIYFSYDVKMKEKGDIPEGYSVSREKKERFSLILESASTNQTSMYLCASSQISGLAGTGELFFGEGSRLTVL.

This chain uses TRBV6-5 with TRBJ1-1; 11 positions match TRBD1. The V segment lost 5 bases and the J segment 4 bases; nucleotides outside the gene matches: 6. CDR1 and CDR2 (germline): MNHEY, SVGAGI. The CDR3 spans 15 residues. CDR3 in DNA: TGTGCCAGCAGTCAGAGCGGACAGGGGGCCACTGAAGCTTTCTTT. It translates to CASSQSGQGATEAFF.

This chain links TRBV5-1 with TRBJ1-1; 8 bases map to TRBD1. From germline, CDR1 is SGHRS and CDR2 YFSETQ. The CDR3 spans 16 residues. Trimming at V came to 3 bases and at J to 4 bases, leaving 11 bases not matched to a gene. The CDR3 loop reads CASSSGPGGLVTEAFF. For the CDR3, the DNA is TGCGCCAGCAGCTCGGGGCCAGGGGGCTTAGTCACTGAAGCTTTCTTT.